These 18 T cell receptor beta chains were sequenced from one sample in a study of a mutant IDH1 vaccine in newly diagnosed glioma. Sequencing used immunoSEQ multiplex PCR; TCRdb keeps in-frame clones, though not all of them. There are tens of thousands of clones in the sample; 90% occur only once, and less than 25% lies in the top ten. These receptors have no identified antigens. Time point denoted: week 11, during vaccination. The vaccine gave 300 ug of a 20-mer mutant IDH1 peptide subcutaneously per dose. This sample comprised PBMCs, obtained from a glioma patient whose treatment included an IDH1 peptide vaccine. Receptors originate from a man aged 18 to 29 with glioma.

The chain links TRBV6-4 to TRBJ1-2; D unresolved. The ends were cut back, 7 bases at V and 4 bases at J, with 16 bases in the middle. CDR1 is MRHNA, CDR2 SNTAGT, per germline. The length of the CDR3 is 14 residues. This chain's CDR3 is CASTPEAGSYGYTF. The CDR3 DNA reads TGTGCCAGCACCCCCGAGGCGGGGTCCTATGGCTACACCTTC.

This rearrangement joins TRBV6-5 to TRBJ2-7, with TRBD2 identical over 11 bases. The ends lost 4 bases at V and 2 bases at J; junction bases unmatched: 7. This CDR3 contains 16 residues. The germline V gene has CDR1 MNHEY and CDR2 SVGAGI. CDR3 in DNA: TGTGCCAGCAGTTTCCTGACTAGCGGGACACCCTACGAGCAGTACTTC. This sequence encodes CASSFLTSGTPYEQYF.

The chain's CDR3 is CSVEVPGEKLFF. CDR3 DNA sequence: TGCAGCGTTGAAGTTCCGGGGGAAAAACTGTTTTTT. The J gene is TRBJ1-4, the V gene TRBV29-1; D is unclear. The V gene lost 1 base and the J gene lost 8 bases, with 8 bases spanning the gap. Germline V lookup: CDR1 SQVTM, CDR2 ANQGSEA. CDR3 length: 12 residues.

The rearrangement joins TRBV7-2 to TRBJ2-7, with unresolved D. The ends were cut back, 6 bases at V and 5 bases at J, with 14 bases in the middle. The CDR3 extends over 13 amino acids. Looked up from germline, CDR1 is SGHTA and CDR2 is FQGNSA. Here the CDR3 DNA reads TGTGCCAGCAGACCCCCTAGTGGGGACGAGCAGTACTTC. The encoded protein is CASRPPSGDEQYF.

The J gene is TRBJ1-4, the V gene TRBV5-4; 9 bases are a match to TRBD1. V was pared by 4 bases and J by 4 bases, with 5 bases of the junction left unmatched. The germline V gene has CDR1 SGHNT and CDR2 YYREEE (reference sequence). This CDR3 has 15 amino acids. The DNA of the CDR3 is TGTGCCAGCAGCCGCGGGACAGGGCTTAATGAAAAACTGTTTTTT. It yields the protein CASSRGTGLNEKLFF.

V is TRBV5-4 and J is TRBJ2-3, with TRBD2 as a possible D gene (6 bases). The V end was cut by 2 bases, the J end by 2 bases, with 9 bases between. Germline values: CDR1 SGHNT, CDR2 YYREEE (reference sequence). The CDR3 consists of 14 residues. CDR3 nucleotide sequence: TGTGCCAGCAGCTTCCGGGGGTCCACAGATACGCAGTATTTT. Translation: CASSFRGSTDTQYF.

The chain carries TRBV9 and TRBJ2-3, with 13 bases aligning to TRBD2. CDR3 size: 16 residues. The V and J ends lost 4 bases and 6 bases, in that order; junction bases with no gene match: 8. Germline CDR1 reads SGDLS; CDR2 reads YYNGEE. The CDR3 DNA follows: TGTGCCAGCAGCCCACCGGGACTAGCGGGGTGGGATACGCAGTATTTT. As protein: CASSPPGLAGWDTQYF.

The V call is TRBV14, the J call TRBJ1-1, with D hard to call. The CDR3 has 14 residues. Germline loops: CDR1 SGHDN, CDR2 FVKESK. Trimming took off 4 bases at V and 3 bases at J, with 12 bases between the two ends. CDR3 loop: CASSPAGRYTEAFF. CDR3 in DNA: TGTGCCAGCAGCCCGGCCGGAAGGTACACTGAAGCTTTCTTT.

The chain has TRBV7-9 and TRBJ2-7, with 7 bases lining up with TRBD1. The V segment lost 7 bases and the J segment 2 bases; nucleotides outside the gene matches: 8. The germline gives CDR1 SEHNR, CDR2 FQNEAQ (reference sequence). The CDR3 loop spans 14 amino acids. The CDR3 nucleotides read TGTGCCAGCACCTTGACAGGGCCCACCTACGAGCAGTACTTC. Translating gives CASTLTGPTYEQYF.

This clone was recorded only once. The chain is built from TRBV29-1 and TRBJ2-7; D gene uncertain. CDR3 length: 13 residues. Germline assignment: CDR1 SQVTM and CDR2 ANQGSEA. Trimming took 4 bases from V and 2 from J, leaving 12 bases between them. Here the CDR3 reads CSVVTERAYEQYF. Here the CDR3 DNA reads TGCAGCGTTGTTACGGAACGGGCCTACGAGCAGTACTTC.

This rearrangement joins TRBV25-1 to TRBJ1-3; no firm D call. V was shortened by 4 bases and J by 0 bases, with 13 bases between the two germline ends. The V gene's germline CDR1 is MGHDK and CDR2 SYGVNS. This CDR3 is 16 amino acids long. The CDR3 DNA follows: TGTGCCAGCAGTGCCCCAGGTCGGGTCTCTGGAAACACCATATATTTT. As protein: CASSAPGRVSGNTIYF.

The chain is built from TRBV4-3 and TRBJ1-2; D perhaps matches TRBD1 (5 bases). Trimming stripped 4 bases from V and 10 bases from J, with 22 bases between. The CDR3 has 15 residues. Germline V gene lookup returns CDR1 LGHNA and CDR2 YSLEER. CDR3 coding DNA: TGCGCCAGCAGCCCTTGGACCGGTTCTGCACAGGACTACACCTTC. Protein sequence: CASSPWTGSAQDYTF.

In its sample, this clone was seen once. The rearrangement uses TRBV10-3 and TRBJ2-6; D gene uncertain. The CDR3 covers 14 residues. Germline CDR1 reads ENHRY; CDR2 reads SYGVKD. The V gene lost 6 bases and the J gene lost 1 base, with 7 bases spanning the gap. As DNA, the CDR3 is TGTGCCATCAGCCAGACTTCTGGGGCCAACGTCCTGACTTTC. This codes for CAISQTSGANVLTF.

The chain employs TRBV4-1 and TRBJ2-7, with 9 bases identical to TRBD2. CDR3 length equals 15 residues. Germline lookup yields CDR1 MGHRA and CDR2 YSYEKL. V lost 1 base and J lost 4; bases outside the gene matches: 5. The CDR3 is CASSQASSGTYEQYF. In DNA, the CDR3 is TGCGCCAGCAGCCAAGCCTCTAGCGGGACGTACGAGCAGTACTTC.

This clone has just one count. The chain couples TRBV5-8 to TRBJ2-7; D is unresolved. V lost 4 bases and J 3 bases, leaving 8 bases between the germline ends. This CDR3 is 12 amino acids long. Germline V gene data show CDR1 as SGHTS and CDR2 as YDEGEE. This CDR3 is CASSPINYEQYF. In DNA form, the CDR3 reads TGTGCCAGCAGCCCAATCAACTACGAGCAGTACTTC.

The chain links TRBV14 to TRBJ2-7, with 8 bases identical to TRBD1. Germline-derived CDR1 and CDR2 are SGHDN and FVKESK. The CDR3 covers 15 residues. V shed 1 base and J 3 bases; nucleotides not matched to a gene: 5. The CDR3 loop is CASSQGQGAFYEQYF. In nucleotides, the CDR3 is TGTGCCAGCAGCCAAGGCCAGGGGGCTTTCTACGAGCAGTACTTC.

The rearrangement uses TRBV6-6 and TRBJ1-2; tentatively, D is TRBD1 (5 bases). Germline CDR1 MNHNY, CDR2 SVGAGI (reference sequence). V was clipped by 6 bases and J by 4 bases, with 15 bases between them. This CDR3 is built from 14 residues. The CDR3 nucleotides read TGTGCCAGCAGGCCTTGGGGCGATGGCTATGGCTACACCTTC. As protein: CASRPWGDGYGYTF.

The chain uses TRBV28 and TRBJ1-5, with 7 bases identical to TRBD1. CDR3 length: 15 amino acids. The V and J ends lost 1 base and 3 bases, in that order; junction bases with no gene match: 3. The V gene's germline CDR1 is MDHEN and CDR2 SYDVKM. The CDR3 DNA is TGTGCCAGCAGTTTATCAGGGGGTGACAATCAGCCCCAGCATTTT. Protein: CASSLSGGDNQPQHF.